A selection of T cell receptor beta chains follows, all from one sample in a study of blood T cell repertoires in COVID-19. The table came from immunoSEQ multiplex PCR; TCRdb's copy has only in-frame clones and leaves some out. The sample contains hundreds of thousands of clones, approximately 91% of which appear only once. The sequenced material came from peripheral blood. The receptors were sampled from a man aged 55 to 70 who had recovered from COVID-19. Each CDR3 is given with its conserved first and last residue. The D gene is left open where the match is weak. For some rows the clone size is stated as once, few or many, or as a class when expanded; others skip it.

J: TRBJ1-6; size: -; V: TRBV7-2; D: -; CDR3: CASSLASGGANNSPLHF; DNA: TGTGCCAGCAGCTTAGCGTCGGGGGGCGCGAATAATTCACCCCTCCACTTT
J: TRBJ2-2; size: few; V: TRBV19; D: TRBD1; CDR3: CASSRRGTGTSTGELFF; DNA: TGTGCCAGTAGTAGGCGGGGGACAGGGACGTCGACCGGGGAGCTGTTTTTT
J: TRBJ2-5; size: -; V: TRBV7-9; D: TRBD2; CDR3: CASSLTSVETQYF; DNA: TGTGCCAGCAGTCTGACTAGCGTGGAGACCCAGTACTTC
J: TRBJ2-2; size: -; V: TRBV7-2; D: -; CDR3: CASSLVTVNTGELFF; DNA: TGTGCCAGCAGCTTAGTTACAGTTAACACCGGGGAGCTGTTTTTT
J: TRBJ2-7; size: -; V: TRBV9; D: -; CDR3: CASSVRPGGEQYF; DNA: TGTGCCAGCAGCGTACGACCCGGCGGGGAGCAGTACTTC
J: TRBJ2-7; size: -; V: TRBV12-3/TRBV12-4; D: TRBD1; CDR3: CASLRDRGNEQYF; DNA: TGTGCCAGCTTGCGGGACAGGGGAAACGAGCAGTACTTC
J: TRBJ1-6; size: -; V: TRBV7-9; D: TRBD1; CDR3: CASSAGTGLLPLHF; DNA: TGTGCCAGCAGCGCCGGGACAGGCCTATTACCCCTCCACTTT
J: TRBJ2-7; size: -; V: TRBV6-5; D: TRBD1; CDR3: CASRNDRATYEQYF; DNA: TGTGCCAGCAGGAATGACAGGGCCACCTACGAGCAGTACTTC
J: TRBJ1-1; size: -; V: TRBV19; D: -; CDR3: CASSTQGGGTEAFF; DNA: TGTGCCAGTAGTACTCAGGGCGGTGGAACTGAAGCTTTCTTT
J: TRBJ2-5; size: -; V: TRBV18; D: TRBD2; CDR3: CASSPLAGSLETQYF; DNA: TGTGCCAGCTCACCACTAGCGGGAAGTTTGGAGACCCAGTACTTC
J: TRBJ1-6; size: -; V: TRBV6-5; D: -; CDR3: CASTYSQKSPLHF; DNA: TGTGCCAGCACCTACAGTCAGAAGTCACCCCTCCACTTT
J: TRBJ2-1; size: -; V: TRBV6-1; D: TRBD1; CDR3: CASSEEGTGYNEQFF; DNA: TGTGCCAGCAGTGAAGAGGGGACAGGGTACAATGAGCAGTTCTTC
J: TRBJ2-5; size: -; V: TRBV21-1; D: -; CDR3: CASSNEDSQETQYF; DNA: TGTGCCAGCAGCAACGAGGACAGCCAAGAGACCCAGTACTTC
J: TRBJ2-3; size: -; V: TRBV18; D: -; CDR3: CASSTWTSGGTDTQYF; DNA: TGTGCCAGCTCAACCTGGACTTCAGGGGGGACAGATACGCAGTATTTT
J: TRBJ2-3; size: -; V: TRBV18; D: -; CDR3: CASSPPGRRSEADTQYF; DNA: TGTGCCAGCTCACCACCGGGTAGACGAAGCGAGGCAGATACGCAGTATTTT
J: TRBJ2-1; size: -; V: TRBV5-4; D: TRBD1; CDR3: CASSEGQGRHQFF; DNA: TGTGCCAGCAGCGAGGGACAGGGGAGGCACCAGTTCTTC
J: TRBJ2-2; size: -; V: TRBV28; D: -; CDR3: CASSFSGGSTGELFF; DNA: TGTGCCAGCAGTTTTAGTGGGGGCTCCACCGGGGAGCTGTTTTTT
J: TRBJ1-1; size: -; V: TRBV19; D: TRBD1; CDR3: CATNSGQGRRLNTEAFF; DNA: TGTGCCACCAACTCCGGACAGGGGCGGAGGCTGAACACTGAAGCTTTCTTT
J: TRBJ2-2; size: -; V: TRBV9; D: -; CDR3: CASSQQGVAGELFF; DNA: TGTGCCAGCAGTCAACAGGGTGTCGCCGGGGAGCTGTTTTTT
J: TRBJ2-7; size: -; V: TRBV5-4; D: TRBD2; CDR3: CASSLVSGRGEQYF; DNA: TGTGCCAGCAGCTTGGTGTCAGGGAGGGGCGAGCAGTACTTC
J: TRBJ1-2; size: -; V: TRBV7-2; D: -; CDR3: CASSLGGVSYGYTF; DNA: TGTGCCAGCAGCTTGGGGGGAGTAAGCTATGGCTACACCTTC
J: TRBJ2-2; size: -; V: TRBV5-1; D: TRBD1; CDR3: CASRITTGAGELFF; DNA: TGCGCCAGCAGAATAACCACAGGGGCCGGGGAGCTGTTTTTT